What follows are 15 T cell receptor beta chains derived from one specimen sequenced in a study of T cell changes during pregnancy in multiple sclerosis. Profiling relied on immunoSEQ multiplex PCR, and the TCRdb table lists in-frame clones only, not all of them. The data contain 15,000 or so clones, around 97% of them seen just once; the ten biggest clones take up approximately 1%. The specimen comprised peripheral blood, sampled in the third trimester of pregnancy. The receptors here all came from a female donor with multiple sclerosis, enrolled in a pregnancy study.

This chain links TRBV11-2 with TRBJ1-4, with a possible D match to TRBD1 (5 bases). This CDR3 spans 15 amino acids. V was cut by 0 bases and J by 8 bases, with 13 bases left in between. CDR1 is SGHAT, CDR2 FQNNGV, per germline. The CDR3 region has the DNA TGTGCCAGCAGCTTAGAAACAGGAGTGAGGGAAAAACTGTTTTTT. Translating gives CASSLETGVREKLFF.

J is TRBJ2-5 and V is TRBV11-1; TRBD2 matches 15 bases. V was clipped by 1 base and J by 4 bases; unmatched bases: 4. Germline CDR1 and CDR2: SGHAT and FQDESV (reference sequence). The CDR3 consists of 17 residues. CDR3 protein: CASSLVGLAGGRETQYF. The DNA of the CDR3 is TGTGCCAGCAGCTTAGTGGGACTAGCGGGGGGAAGAGAGACCCAGTACTTC. The full variable domain, completed using reference TRBV11-1 and TRBJ2-5, is EAEVAQSPRYKITEKSQAVAFWCDPISGHATLYWYRQILGQGPELLVQFQDESVVDDSQLPKDRFSAERLKGVDSTLKIQPAELGDSAMYLCASSLVGLAGGRETQYFGPGTRLLVL.

The chain has TRBV5-1 and TRBJ2-7, with a weak D call TRBD1 (6 bases). Trimming shortened V by 4 bases and J by 0 bases, and 17 bases separated the two germline ends. CDR1 SGHRS and CDR2 YFSETQ come from the germline V gene. The CDR3 sequence is 16 residues long. The CDR3 spells CASSPAGAPSSYEQYF. Written as DNA, the CDR3 is TGCGCCAGCAGCCCGGCAGGGGCCCCCTCCTCCTACGAGCAGTACTTC.

The genes are TRBV7-6 and TRBJ2-7; D perhaps matches TRBD1 (6 bases). V shed 1 base and J shed 3 bases, with 10 bases lying between them. The CDR3 totals 14 residues. CDR1 is SGHVS and CDR2 is FNYEAQ in the germline V gene. CDR3 in amino acids: CASSLGTASYEQYF. The DNA for the CDR3 is TGTGCCAGCAGCTTAGGGACAGCAAGCTACGAGCAGTACTTC. The complete variable domain, with remaining parts taken from reference TRBV7-6 and TRBJ2-7, reads GAGVSQSPRYKVTKRGQDVALRCDPISGHVSLYWYRQALGQGPEFLTYFNYEAQQDKSGLPNDRFSAERPEGSISTLTIQRTEQRDSAMYRCASSLGTASYEQYFGPGTRLTVT.

The genes are TRBV6-5 and TRBJ2-5; 7 bases map to TRBD1. After removal of 7 bases from V and 1 base from J, the junction contained 3 bases not matched to a gene. The V gene's germline CDR1 is MNHEY and CDR2 SVGAGI. This CDR3 comprises 13 residues. The CDR3 protein is CASTRQGQETQYF. The CDR3, as DNA: TGTGCCAGCACAAGACAGGGCCAAGAGACCCAGTACTTC.

The chain carries TRBV11-2 and TRBJ1-2; TRBD1 might be the D (6 bases). Looked up from germline, CDR1 is SGHAT and CDR2 is FQNNGV. V lost 2 bases and J lost 5, with 15 bases in between. The CDR3 covers 15 residues. This CDR3 is CASSLQGLTRYGYTF. Here the CDR3 DNA reads TGTGCCAGCAGCTTACAGGGGTTAACGAGATATGGCTACACCTTC.

V is TRBV30 and J is TRBJ2-1; tentative D call: TRBD2 (6 bases). The CDR3 extends over 15 amino acids. Germline V CDR1 and CDR2: GTSNPN, SVGIG (reference sequence). Deletions cut 4 bases from V and 7 bases from J, with 20 bases between. The CDR3 sequence is CAWNPPLRDSNEQFF. In nucleotides, the CDR3 is TGTGCCTGGAATCCACCTTTGAGGGACTCAAATGAGCAGTTCTTC. Together with reference TRBV30 and TRBJ2-1, the CDR3 gives the full variable domain: SQTIHQWPATLVQPVGSPLSLECTVEGTSNPNLYWYRQAAGRGLQLLFYSVGIGQISSEVPQNLSASRPQDRQFILSSKKLLLSDSGFYLCAWNPPLRDSNEQFFGPGTRLTVL.

The rearrangement links TRBV5-1 to TRBJ1-6, with 8 bases lining up with TRBD1. This CDR3 is built from 14 residues. In germline, CDR1 is SGHRS, CDR2 YFSETQ. J gave up 5 bases and V 3 bases, and 1 base lay outside the gene matches. The CDR3 protein is CASSSGQDNSPLHF. As DNA, the CDR3 is TGCGCCAGCAGCTCGGGACAGGATAATTCACCCCTCCACTTT.

This clone was seen once. The CDR3 DNA sequence: TGTGCCAGCAGTTACGCAGGGGCCGTGGGGGAGCAGTACTTC. It codes for CASSYAGAVGEQYF. The rearrangement joins TRBV6-5 to TRBJ2-7; D is perhaps TRBD1 (6 bases). Looked up from germline, CDR1 is MNHEY and CDR2 is SVGAGI. The V and J ends lost 2 bases and 7 bases respectively, with 15 bases between them. The CDR3 has 14 residues.

DNA for the CDR3: TGTGCCAGCAGTTACGACAGCTCTGGAAACACCATATATTTT. Amino acids: CASSYDSSGNTIYF. The rearrangement uses TRBV2 and TRBJ1-3; TRBD1 is a possible D gene (5 bases). The germline V and J ends were trimmed by 5 bases and 0 bases, with 8 bases remaining between them. The germline gives CDR1 SNHLY, CDR2 FYNNEI. CDR3 length: 14 amino acids.

The chain combines TRBV9 with TRBJ2-1, with 7 positions matching TRBD1. Trimming took 2 bases from V and 2 from J; bases not matched to a gene: 7. The CDR3 totals 16 residues. Germline CDR1 SGDLS, CDR2 YYNGEE. CDR3 bases: TGTGCCAGCAGCGTGGCCTACAGGGGACCCTACAATGAGCAGTTCTTC. Protein sequence: CASSVAYRGPYNEQFF.

The V call is TRBV7-9, the J call TRBJ2-1; D is perhaps TRBD1 (6 bases). This CDR3 comprises 16 residues. V was trimmed by 5 bases and J by 2 bases, leaving 16 bases between them. The germline V gene has CDR1 SEHNR and CDR2 FQNEAQ (reference sequence). The CDR3 nucleotides read TGTGCCAGCAGCCCACCCCGACAGGCACCCTACAATGAGCAGTTCTTC. Its translation is CASSPPRQAPYNEQFF.

The J gene is TRBJ1-2, the V gene TRBV4-3, with D perhaps matching TRBD1 (5 bases). Trimming took 0 bases from V and 5 from J, leaving 16 bases between them. Germline CDR1 LGHNA, CDR2 YSLEER. CDR3 length: 16 residues. The DNA of the CDR3 is TGCGCCAGCAGCCAAGATCGGGGGTTTCTTGATTATGGCTACACCTTC. This encodes CASSQDRGFLDYGYTF.

The genes are TRBV4-1 and TRBJ2-1; 8 nucleotides line up with TRBD2. The CDR3 runs 15 residues. CDR1 MGHRA and CDR2 YSYEKL come from the germline V gene. Trimming cost V 0 bases and J 7 bases; bases outside gene matches: 5. The CDR3, as DNA: TGCGCCAGCAGCCAAGATACGGCTAGCGGGAATGAGCAGTTCTTC. As protein: CASSQDTASGNEQFF.

The chain has TRBV4-1 and TRBJ1-1; perhaps TRBD1 as D (5 bases). Germline V gene data show CDR1 as MGHRA and CDR2 as YSYEKL. Trimming pared 1 base from V and 6 bases from J, leaving 27 bases between. This CDR3 region has 19 residues. The CDR3 coding sequence is TGCGCCAGCAGCCAAGTTTTACCCGGGGCCGGGGGTTCAAACGCTGAAGCTTTCTTT. Translation: CASSQVLPGAGGSNAEAFF.